This TCR beta chain is from a study of T cell responses to AZD1222 COVID-19 vaccine. Repertoires were generated with immunoSEQ multiplex PCR, while TCRdb's copy carries only in-frame clones and drops some. The sample yields about 100,000 clones, around nine tenths seen once. Looked up from germline, CDR1 is MNHEY and CDR2 is SVGAGI. V was pared by 8 bases and J by 4 bases, with 15 bases between. There are 14 residues in the CDR3. Only one count was recorded for this clone. This receptor was identified in an adult in good health. This material consisted of peripheral blood, taken on day 0 of AZD1222 vaccination. The chain uses TRBV6-5 and TRBJ1-5; no reliable D call. CDR3 coding DNA: TGTGCCAGCCAGTCCGGTAGGCCAAATCAGCCCCAGCATTTT. It translates to CASQSGRPNQPQHF.